The 27 T cell receptor beta chains listed next were all sequenced from one sample in a study of tumor-infiltrating lymphocytes in primary liver carcinoma. Extraction also yielded germline DNA, while blood RNA was obtained from unsorted whole blood. Starting material of about 0.45 ug total RNA yielded TCR beta cDNA via a constant-region primer. Three nested multiplex PCR rounds of slightly modified ARM-PCR generated TCR beta libraries. Rounds one and two of PCR, each of roughly 11 cycles, were primed with TRBV1-TRBV30 forward primers and a C-beta reverse primer. Each CDR3 protein is one row after TCRdb ran MiXCR on the multiplex PCR reads. The sample contains around 330,000 distinct CDR3 sequences, roughly 60% of which appear only once. The sequenced sample was peripheral blood. The source is a man aged 40-49 years with primary liver carcinoma and hepatitis B virus infection.

Details on this clonotype: A much larger clonotype is one base distant, so this may be a read error. This chain joins TRBV6-1 and TRBJ1-2, with D possibly being TRBD1 (6 bases). Germline V CDR1 and CDR2: MNHNS, SASEGT. The CDR3 has 15 amino acids. The CDR3 coding sequence is TGTGCCCGCAGTGACTATCGGGGGCAAAACTATGGCTACACCTTC. Translated, it gives CARSDYRGQNYGYTF.

With regard to this clonotype: The germline gene is not matched at one end of the junction; a read error may be the cause. The chain recombines TRBV7-9 with TRBJ2-5; tentative D call: TRBD1 (6 bases). The CDR3 loop spans 16 amino acids. Per the germline V gene, CDR1 is SEHNR and CDR2 is FQNEAQ (reference sequence). CDR3: CANSHPGAGEQETQYF. CDR3 DNA: TGTGCCAACAGCCACCCCGGGGCAGGGGAACAAGAGACCCAGTACTTC.

On this clonotype: A much larger clone lies one base from this, so it may be a read error. V is TRBV10-2 and J is TRBJ2-3, with a possible D match to TRBD2 (5 bases). The ends were cut back, 0 bases at V and 2 bases at J, with 15 bases in the middle. The CDR3 has 17 amino acids. Germline V gene data show CDR1 as WSHSY and CDR2 as SAAADI. For the CDR3, the DNA is TGCGCCAGCAGTGAGTCGTGGGAGTCCTCCACCACAGATACGCAGTATTTT. Translation: CASSESWESSTTDTQYF.

In regard to this clonotype: This clone may be a read error of a much larger clone one base away. The chain couples TRBV29-1 to TRBJ1-1, with D unresolved. CDR3 length equals 13 residues. CDR1 and CDR2 from the germline V gene are SQVTM and ANQGSEA. The V end was cut by 6 bases, the J end by 0 bases, with 11 bases between. In DNA, the CDR3 is TGCAGCGTCACGATAGGGATGAACACTGAAGCTTTCTTT. It encodes CSVTIGMNTEAFF.

This clonotype has just a few counts. The rearrangement links TRBV5-1 to TRBJ1-2, with 7 nucleotides matching TRBD1. Germline V gives CDR1 SGHRS, CDR2 YFSETQ. CDR3 size: 14 residues. V dropped 5 bases and J dropped 5; count of bases not matched to a gene: 9. CDR3 amino acids: CASRLNRGPYGYTF. The CDR3 coding sequence is TGCGCCAGCAGACTAAACAGGGGACCATATGGCTACACCTTC. Filled out from reference TRBV5-1 and TRBJ1-2, the complete variable domain reads KAGVTQTPRYLIKTRGQQVTLSCSPISGHRSVSWYQQTPGQGLQFLFEYFSETQRNKGNFPGRFSGRQFSNSRSEMNVSTLELGDSALYLCASRLNRGPYGYTFGSGTRLTVV.

This clonotype was observed a single time. The conserved phenylalanine or tryptophan is not found at the CDR3 terminus, so this likely reflects a read error. This chain connects TRBV6-1 to TRBJ1-1; tentatively, D is TRBD1 (5 bases). Trimming stripped 4 bases from V and 4 bases from J, with 13 bases between. The germline V gene encodes CDR1 MNHNS and CDR2 SASEGT. The CDR3 has 14 amino acids. In DNA form, the CDR3 reads TGTGCCAGCAGTGTATTGGGGCAAGGCACTGAAGCTTTCTCT. Its protein product is CASSVLGQGTEAFS.

This clonotype was found a few times. The chain has TRBV30 and TRBJ2-5; TRBD1 agrees at 8 bases. Trimming cost V 5 bases and J 5 bases; bases outside gene matches: 7. The CDR3 totals 13 residues. Germline CDR1 and CDR2: GTSNPN and SVGIG (reference sequence). The CDR3 nucleotides read TGTGCCTGGTGTCGGCAGGGGGCCGAGACCCAGTACTTC. Translating gives CAWCRQGAETQYF.

In the case of this clonotype: The germline gene is not matched at one end of the junction; a read error may be the cause. The chain links TRBV18 to TRBJ1-5, with D possibly being TRBD1 (5 bases). Germline V gene data show CDR1 as KGHSH and CDR2 as LQKENI. CDR3 size: 14 residues. The CDR3 DNA follows: TGTGCCAGCCATCGGGGGGAAGGCAATCAGTCCCAGCATTTT. This gives the protein CASHRGEGNQSQHF.

This CDR3 reads CASSPAQGANNEQFF. The CDR3 nucleotides are TGTGCCAGCTCACCAGCTCAGGGGGCAAACAATGAGCAGTTCTTC. The genes are TRBV18 and TRBJ2-1, with TRBD1 matching over 8 bases. Per germline, CDR1 KGHSH and CDR2 LQKENI. Trimming at V came to 2 bases and at J to 5 bases, leaving 5 bases not matched to a gene. This CDR3 has 15 residues.

For this clonotype: Mismatch with germline at one junction end may stem from a read error. This chain joins TRBV7-9 and TRBJ2-5, with no clear D. There are 11 residues in the CDR3. Germline values: CDR1 SEHNR, CDR2 FQNEAQ (reference sequence). The CDR3, as DNA: TGTACCAGCAGCTCGGGAGAGACCCAGTACTTC. This gives the protein CTSSSGETQYF.

As for this clonotype: This may come from a read error, since a much larger clone is one base off. The chain combines TRBV7-9 with TRBJ1-2, with D maybe TRBD1 (6 bases). Germline CDR1 and CDR2: SEHNR and FQNEAQ (reference sequence). The CDR3 is 12 residues long. V was trimmed by 4 bases and J by 9 bases, leaving 12 bases between them. The CDR3, as DNA: TGTGCCAGCAGCTCAAGGGGGGAATGCTACACCTTC. Protein product: CASSSRGECYTF.

Comments on this clonotype: A much bigger clone sits one base away, suggesting this may be a read error. This chain joins TRBV5-4 and TRBJ2-6, with D possibly TRBD1 on 5 matching bases. The length of the CDR3 is 15 residues. In germline, CDR1 is SGHNT, CDR2 YYREEE (reference sequence). The CDR3 nucleotides read TGTGCCAGCATTAACCGAGTCTCTGGGGCCAACCTCCTGACTTTC. Amino acid sequence: CASINRVSGANLLTF.

As regards this clonotype: Since the CDR3 does not end with the conserved phenylalanine or tryptophan, this likely comes from a read error. The chain has TRBV6-1 and TRBJ2-1, with 8 bases fitting TRBD1. This CDR3 contains 16 residues. The germline V gene has CDR1 MNHNS and CDR2 SASEGT. The V gene end was trimmed by 7 bases and the J gene end by 7 bases; junction bases not matched to a gene: 15. The CDR3 DNA sequence: TGTGCCAGCATCGACCGGAGACAGGGGCTTTGGAATGAGCAGTTCCTC. Encoded protein: CASIDRRQGLWNEQFL.

On this clonotype: Germline and junction disagree at one end, which may indicate a read error. The chain's CDR3 is CASSFEGKYNSPLYF. CDR3 nucleotides: TGTGCCAGCAGTTTCGAAGGAAAGTATAATTCACCCCTCTACTTT. This chain links TRBV28 with TRBJ1-6, with unresolved D. The CDR3 length is 15 residues. Germline V gene lookup returns CDR1 MDHEN and CDR2 SYDVKM.

This chain links TRBV4-1 with TRBJ1-2; D is perhaps TRBD1 (5 bases). The V end was cut by 4 bases, the J end by 3 bases, with 15 bases between. CDR1 is MGHRA, CDR2 YSYEKL, per germline. The length of the CDR3 is 15 residues. CDR3 sequence reads: CASSLLSRGDYGYTF. In DNA form, the CDR3 reads TGCGCCAGCAGCCTCCTCTCCCGGGGCGACTATGGCTACACCTTC.

Details on this clonotype: One end of the junction varies from germline; a read error may be responsible. The V and J genes are TRBV6-2 or TRBV6-3 and TRBJ1-5; D call uncertain. CDR3 length: 13 residues. Germline V gene sequence: CDR1 MNHEY, CDR2 SVGEGT. The CDR3 region is CASRSNWAQPQHF. CDR3 bases: TGTGCTAGCAGGTCCAATTGGGCTCAGCCCCAGCATTTT.

This clonotype was counted only a few times. This could be a read error, since a much larger clone is one nucleotide away. The rearrangement uses TRBV6-5 and TRBJ2-5; 7 bases align to TRBD2. The CDR3 is made up of 16 amino acids. Germline V gene sequence: CDR1 MNHEY, CDR2 SVGAGI. V was clipped by 0 bases and J by 9 bases; unmatched bases: 13. The CDR3 DNA is TGTGCCAGCAGTTACTCACCTAGCGGTCCCCGGGAGGCCCAGTACTTC. Translating gives CASSYSPSGPREAQYF.

Points on this clonotype: The CDR3 carries no conserved terminal phenylalanine or tryptophan, so it likely arises from a read error. No DNA is shown, since the ends of the CDR3 on it are uncertain; the CDR3 is the one TCRdb lists. The chain carries TRBV4-3 and TRBJ1-1; the table's TRBD1 call for D was not verified on the DNA. Germline V gene data show CDR1 as LGHNA and CDR2 as YSLEER. The CDR3 adds up to 16 amino acids, both ends counted. CDR3 sequence reads: CASSSRRGGVVFWPFL.

On this clonotype itself: At one end, the junction sequence differs from germline, possibly due to a read error. V is TRBV7-2 and J is TRBJ1-5; D possibly corresponds to TRBD1 (5 bases). Germline CDR1 reads SGHTA; CDR2 reads FQGNSA. The CDR3 contains 16 residues. Here the CDR3 DNA reads TGTGCCAGCAGCTTAACAGGCAGGAACGGCAATCAGCTCCAGCATTTT. It encodes CASSLTGRNGNQLQHF.

This clonotype has just one count. The V call is TRBV6-5, the J call TRBJ1-3, with TRBD1 matching 9 bases. With 4 bases clipped from V and 4 bases from J, the junction kept 8 bases outside the gene matches. There are 16 residues in the CDR3. Germline V gene data show CDR1 as MNHEY and CDR2 as SVGAGI. The CDR3 bases are TGTGCCAGCAGTTTCGGACAGGGGAGAGCGGGAAACACCATATATTTT. Its protein product is CASSFGQGRAGNTIYF.

Note on this clonotype: This may stem from a read error, because a much larger clone lies one nucleotide away. This chain links TRBV6-5 with TRBJ2-5; the match to TRBD2 covers 10 bases. The CDR3 extends over 17 amino acids. Per the germline V gene, CDR1 is MNHEY and CDR2 is SVGAGI. V shed 1 base and J 3 bases; nucleotides not matched to a gene: 8. The CDR3 DNA reads TGTGCCAGCAGTTACTGGGGGACTAGCGTGCGAGAAGAGACCCAGTACTTC. Encoded protein: CASSYWGTSVREETQYF.

For this clonotype: One end of the junction fails to match germline, which may point to a read error. CDR3 sequence reads: CSRGGIGSDEQYF. In DNA, the CDR3 is TGCAGCAGGGGGGGTATAGGGTCAGACGAGCAGTATTTC. The genes are TRBV29-1 and TRBJ2-7; weak D call: TRBD2 (7 bases). This CDR3 spans 13 amino acids. CDR1 is SQVTM, CDR2 ANQGSEA, per germline.

The chain uses TRBV30 and TRBJ1-2; 11 bases align to TRBD1. CDR1 is GTSNPN and CDR2 is SVGIG in the germline V gene (reference sequence). The CDR3 is 17 residues long. V lost 1 base and J lost 2; bases outside the gene matches: 9. As DNA, the CDR3 is TGTGCCTGGAGTGCGGAACCGGGACAGGGGGGGAACTATGGCTACACCTTC. This codes for CAWSAEPGQGGNYGYTF.

As concerns this clonotype: A read error may account for a junction end that differs from germline. The rearrangement uses TRBV4-2 and TRBJ2-2; 15 nucleotides agree with TRBD2. This CDR3 has 19 amino acids. From germline, CDR1 is LGHNA and CDR2 YNFKEQ. The CDR3 is CVSSQQSGLAGGSTGELFF. The CDR3 nucleotides are TGTGTCAGCAGCCAGCAATCGGGACTAGCGGGAGGAAGCACCGGGGAGCTGTTTTTT.

J is TRBJ2-5 and V is TRBV11-2; TRBD2 agrees at 7 bases. CDR1 and CDR2 (germline): SGHAT, FQNNGV. CDR3 length: 14 residues. V lost 5 bases to trimming and J lost 5 bases; unmatched junction nucleotides: 8. CDR3 sequence (DNA): TGTGCCAGCAGCATTACCGCGGGAGAGGAGACCCAGTACTTC. Protein product: CASSITAGEETQYF.

As to this clonotype: The junction and the germline gene differ at one end; a read error may be behind it. The chain combines TRBV11-2 with TRBJ2-2; no firm D call. The V gene's germline CDR1 is SGHAT and CDR2 FQNNGV. The CDR3 totals 13 residues. The CDR3 loop reads CTSSLWKTGELFF. CDR3 nucleotides: TGTACCAGCAGCTTATGGAAAACCGGGGAGCTGTTTTTT.

For this clonotype: One end of the junction varies from germline; a read error may be responsible. This chain joins TRBV4-1 and TRBJ1-6; possibly TRBD1 for D (6 bases). This CDR3 is built from 16 residues. Per the germline V gene, CDR1 is MGHRA and CDR2 is YSYEKL. The CDR3 loop reads CTSSQDWTALNSPLHF. The CDR3 DNA sequence: TGCACCAGCAGCCAAGATTGGACAGCTCTTAATTCACCCCTCCACTTT.